These 25 T cell receptor beta chains share one sample of origin, sequenced in a study of OX40 agonist ivuxolimab in advanced cancers. Clones were sequenced by immunoSEQ multiplex PCR, and TCRdb holds only the in-frame ones, with some missing. This table has around 63,000 clones, around 79% appearing once. Specimen: CD4+ or CD8+ T cells sorted from blood, collected in a trial of the OX40 agonist ivuxolimab. These TCRs come from an adult with an advanced solid tumor such as melanoma, head and neck, liver or kidney cancer.

V gene TRBV27 combines with J gene TRBJ2-1, with TRBD1 identical over 9 bases. The CDR3 has 13 amino acids. V lost 6 bases and J lost 4; bases outside the gene matches: 1. Germline V CDR1 and CDR2: MNHEY, SMNVEV (reference sequence). CDR3 sequence: CASRGTGYNEQFF. As DNA, the CDR3 is TGTGCCAGCAGGGGGACAGGGTACAATGAGCAGTTCTTC.

The chain has TRBV4-1 and TRBJ2-2, with D perhaps matching TRBD2 (5 bases). Germline assignment: CDR1 MGHRA and CDR2 YSYEKL. This CDR3 comprises 16 residues. Trimming took 0 bases from V and 5 from J, leaving 13 bases between them. The CDR3 protein is CASSQDTLTRTGELFF. The CDR3 DNA follows: TGCGCCAGCAGCCAAGATACCCTTACTAGAACCGGGGAGCTGTTTTTT.

The genes are TRBV5-1 and TRBJ1-4; D perhaps matches TRBD1 (5 bases). CDR3 size: 15 residues. Trimming took off 2 bases at V and 5 bases at J, with 13 bases between the two ends. CDR1 is SGHRS, CDR2 YFSETQ, per germline. CDR3 DNA sequence: TGCGCCAGCAGCTTCCAGGGCAGTGCAAATGAAAAACTGTTTTTT. Its protein product is CASSFQGSANEKLFF.

This chain connects TRBV7-3 to TRBJ2-1; D is perhaps TRBD1 or TRBD2 (5 bases each). The V gene lost 1 base and the J gene lost 8 bases, with 9 bases spanning the gap. CDR1 and CDR2 (germline): SGHTA, FQGTGA. CDR3 length: 13 residues. The CDR3: CASSLRRGDEQFF. The CDR3 DNA sequence: TGTGCCAGCAGCTTAAGGAGAGGGGATGAGCAGTTCTTC.

This clone was counted between two and nine times. This chain connects TRBV5-4 to TRBJ1-6, with 8 bases matching TRBD1. J was trimmed by 10 bases and V by 3 bases; bases with no gene match: 9. CDR3 size: 15 residues. Germline V gene lookup returns CDR1 SGHNT and CDR2 YYREEE (reference sequence). This chain's CDR3 is CASSSRPGGRSPLHF. The CDR3 bases are TGTGCCAGCAGCTCCCGGCCAGGGGGCCGATCACCCCTCCACTTT.

The chain carries TRBV29-1 and TRBJ1-2, with 8 bases identical to TRBD1. The CDR3 has 12 amino acids. CDR1 is SQVTM, CDR2 ANQGSEA, per germline. J was trimmed by 14 bases and V by 0 bases; bases with no gene match: 8. The CDR3 DNA is TGCAGCGTTGAAGATTTAGGCAGGGGGCTTACCTTC. This sequence encodes CSVEDLGRGLTF.

The chain has TRBV6-5 and TRBJ1-2; maybe TRBD1 (5 bases). This CDR3 region has 15 residues. V gave up 0 bases and J gave up 2 bases, with 10 bases separating them. CDR1 and CDR2 (germline): MNHEY, SVGAGI. CDR3 nucleotides: TGTGCCAGCAGTTACTCAGGGGTGGGAAACTATGGCTACACCTTC. Encoded protein: CASSYSGVGNYGYTF.

The chain has TRBV28 and TRBJ2-7; 7 bases are shared with TRBD1. The CDR3 loop spans 13 amino acids. Germline CDR1 reads MDHEN; CDR2 reads SYDVKM. J was trimmed by 6 bases and V by 9 bases; bases with no gene match: 11. This CDR3 is CASYRGNGVEQYF. The CDR3 region has the DNA TGTGCCAGTTACAGGGGAAACGGGGTCGAGCAGTACTTC.

This chain uses TRBV4-1 with TRBJ1-1; tentative D call: TRBD1 (6 bases). Germline V gene lookup returns CDR1 MGHRA and CDR2 YSYEKL. Trimming removed 6 bases from V and 5 bases from J, with 19 bases in between. This CDR3 contains 15 residues. The CDR3, as DNA: TGCGCCAGCAGTCTCCATGTGGGGGGCGGTACTGAAGCTTTCTTT. Translation gives CASSLHVGGGTEAFF.

The J gene is TRBJ2-1, the V gene TRBV28; no clear D. Per germline, CDR1 MDHEN and CDR2 SYDVKM. The V end lost 5 bases, the J end lost 1 base, and 9 bases lay between the germline ends. The CDR3 is 14 residues long. In DNA, the CDR3 is TGTGCCAGCAGTATAGGACGGTCCTACAATGAGCAGTTCTTC. It codes for CASSIGRSYNEQFF.

The V gene is TRBV11-2, the J gene TRBJ2-1; TRBD2 is a possible D gene (6 bases). V dropped 1 base and J dropped 7 bases, with 20 bases sitting between them. From germline, CDR1 is SGHAT and CDR2 FQNNGV. The CDR3 is 17 residues long. The CDR3 is CASSLGRGLSRGNEQFF. DNA for the CDR3: TGTGCCAGCAGCTTAGGTCGGGGACTCTCGAGGGGTAATGAGCAGTTCTTC.

This clone has just a few counts. V usage is TRBV2 and J usage is TRBJ1-5, with D uncertain. The CDR3 sequence is 12 residues long. With 8 bases removed from V and 2 bases from J, the gap between germline ends came to 7 bases. Germline CDR1 and CDR2: SNHLY and FYNNEI. In nucleotides, the CDR3 is TGTGCCAGCGCACCCGGCAATCAGCCCCAGCATTTT. Protein: CASAPGNQPQHF.

This clone was counted a few times. V and J are TRBV19 and TRBJ2-5, with 9 bases lining up with TRBD1. Germline loops: CDR1 LNHDA, CDR2 SQIVND (reference sequence). Trimming removed 5 bases from V and 4 bases from J; junction bases left unmatched: 8. This CDR3 contains 15 residues. As DNA, the CDR3 is TGTGCCAGTAGTTCCCCGGGACAGGGTAGAGAGACCCAGTACTTC. Translating gives CASSSPGQGRETQYF.

The V call is TRBV18, the J call TRBJ1-3; no clear D. The germline V gene has CDR1 KGHSH and CDR2 LQKENI. The CDR3 totals 14 residues. Trimming left V 3 bases short and J 0 bases short, with 6 bases between. The CDR3 reads CASSPSVSGNTIYF. CDR3 sequence (DNA): TGTGCCAGCTCACCGTCGGTCTCTGGAAACACCATATATTTT. Filled out from reference TRBV18 and TRBJ1-3, the complete variable domain reads NAGVMQNPRHLVRRRGQEARLRCSPMKGHSHVYWYRQLPEEGLKFMVYLQKENIIDESGMPKERFSAEFPKEGPSILRIQQVVRGDSAAYFCASSPSVSGNTIYFGEGSWLTVV.

The chain combines TRBV27 with TRBJ2-7; D perhaps matches TRBD2 (6 bases). The length of the CDR3 is 17 residues. V was trimmed by 5 bases and J by 3 bases, leaving 23 bases between them. Looked up from germline, CDR1 is MNHEY and CDR2 is SMNVEV (reference sequence). The DNA for the CDR3 is TGTGCCAGCAGTCGTCCGTCGTGGGGAGGATTAGGCTACGAGCAGTACTTC. It is translated as CASSRPSWGGLGYEQYF.

V and J are TRBV28 and TRBJ2-1; D is unclear. CDR3 length equals 15 residues. Germline assignment: CDR1 MDHEN and CDR2 SYDVKM. V was pared by 3 bases and J by 0 bases, with 9 bases between. Here the CDR3 reads CASSFWRSSYNEQFF. The CDR3 DNA is TGTGCCAGCAGTTTCTGGCGGAGCTCCTACAATGAGCAGTTCTTC.

This clone was recorded once. The chain joins TRBV25-1 to TRBJ2-5, with D perhaps matching TRBD1 or TRBD2 (6 bases each). Germline V gives CDR1 MGHDK, CDR2 SYGVNS. The CDR3 has 14 amino acids. The V end was cut by 3 bases, the J end by 4 bases, with 12 bases between. The CDR3 here is CASSDNRGRETQYF. Here the CDR3 DNA reads TGTGCCAGCAGTGATAATCGGGGGCGAGAGACCCAGTACTTC.

The rearrangement links TRBV11-3 to TRBJ2-2; TRBD2 matches 7 bases. This CDR3 region has 13 residues. The trim removed 4 bases at V and 5 bases at J, leaving 1 base unmatched. Germline loops: CDR1 SGHNT, CDR2 YENEEA. The CDR3, as DNA: TGTGCCAGCAGCTCTAGCGGAACCGGGGAGCTGTTTTTT. Translated: CASSSSGTGELFF.

The chain couples TRBV5-1 to TRBJ2-2; tentative D call: TRBD2 (6 bases). The germline V gene has CDR1 SGHRS and CDR2 YFSETQ. This CDR3 region has 16 residues. V shed 2 bases and J shed 1 base, with 12 bases lying between them. CDR3 loop: CASSFPGAGNTGELFF. Written as DNA, the CDR3 is TGCGCCAGCAGCTTTCCCGGAGCGGGGAACACCGGGGAGCTGTTTTTT. Looking up the rest from reference TRBV5-1 and TRBJ2-2 gives the full variable domain: KAGVTQTPRYLIKTRGQQVTLSCSPISGHRSVSWYQQTPGQGLQFLFEYFSETQRNKGNFPGRFSGRQFSNSRSEMNVSTLELGDSALYLCASSFPGAGNTGELFFGEGSRLTVL.

V gene TRBV6-5 combines with J gene TRBJ2-7; TRBD2 might be the D (5 bases). The germline V and J ends were trimmed by 2 bases and 5 bases, with 13 bases remaining between them. The CDR3 runs 14 residues. Germline V lookup: CDR1 MNHEY, CDR2 SVGAGI. The CDR3 sequence is CASSYPLADDEQYV. For the CDR3, the DNA is TGTGCCAGCAGTTACCCCCTAGCCGATGACGAGCAGTACGTC.

The chain combines TRBV4-1 with TRBJ1-5; a weak D match, TRBD1 (6 bases). CDR1 MGHRA and CDR2 YSYEKL come from the germline V gene. CDR3 size: 15 residues. Trimming removed 2 bases from V and 0 bases from J, with 8 bases in between. The CDR3 sequence is CASSQYRDSNQPQHF. The CDR3 region has the DNA TGCGCCAGCAGCCAATACAGGGATAGCAATCAGCCCCAGCATTTT.

The CDR3 nucleotides read TGTGCCAGCAGCTACAGCACAGATACGCAGTATTTT. Its translation: CASSYSTDTQYF. The chain employs TRBV11-2 and TRBJ2-3; D is ambiguous. The CDR3 has 12 amino acids. Trimming stripped 4 bases from V and 0 bases from J, with 2 bases between. CDR1 is SGHAT, CDR2 FQNNGV, per germline.

The V gene is TRBV7-6, the J gene TRBJ1-1, with D unclear. In germline, CDR1 is SGHVS, CDR2 FNYEAQ. CDR3 size: 14 residues. The V end lost 2 bases, the J end lost 1 base, and 8 bases lay between the germline ends. Here the CDR3 DNA reads TGTGCCAGCAGCTTAAATCCCTCGAACACTGAAGCTTTCTTT. Its protein is CASSLNPSNTEAFF. Supplemented by reference TRBV7-6 and TRBJ1-1, the full variable domain reads GAGVSQSPRYKVTKRGQDVALRCDPISGHVSLYWYRQALGQGPEFLTYFNYEAQQDKSGLPNDRFSAERPEGSISTLTIQRTEQRDSAMYRCASSLNPSNTEAFFGQGTRLTVV.

V gene TRBV4-2 combines with J gene TRBJ1-2, with D uncertain. This CDR3 is built from 13 residues. Germline V CDR1 and CDR2: LGHNA, YNFKEQ. V lost 2 bases, J lost 6 bases, and 10 bases lay in between. CDR3 coding DNA: TGTGCCAGCAGCCAAACAGAAGGAGATGGCTACACCTTC. Translation: CASSQTEGDGYTF.

The rearrangement uses TRBV7-6 and TRBJ2-1, with D perhaps TRBD2 (5 bases). Germline V gene lookup returns CDR1 SGHVS and CDR2 FNYEAQ. This CDR3 comprises 17 residues. V lost 7 bases to trimming and J lost 4 bases, with 23 bases between them. In nucleotides, the CDR3 is TGTGCCAGCACCTCCCGAGGGAGCAATTCGGTTTACAATGAGCAGTTCTTC. Translation: CASTSRGSNSVYNEQFF.